This T cell receptor beta chain was captured in a study of cytomegalovirus exposure and HLA in healthy donors. The V end lost 10 bases, the J end lost 1 base, and 12 bases lay between the germline ends. Germline V lookup: CDR1 ENHRY, CDR2 SYGVKD. CDR3 size: 13 residues. Primers for the PCR totalled 60 Vbeta and 13 Jbeta. The method was immunoSEQ multiplex PCR; TCRdb's version includes in-frame clones alone and lacks a portion of them. The profile covers approximately 100,000 clones, with roughly 82% appearing a single time and about a tenth taken by the ten largest. Source material: PBMCs. The TCR was taken from a man aged 35 to 55 in good health and CMV-seropositive. The V call is TRBV10-3, the J call TRBJ2-3; tentatively, D is TRBD1 (6 bases). The chain's CDR3 is CATGVRGTDTQYF. CDR3 DNA: TGTGCCACAGGGGTTAGGGGCACAGATACGCAGTATTTT.